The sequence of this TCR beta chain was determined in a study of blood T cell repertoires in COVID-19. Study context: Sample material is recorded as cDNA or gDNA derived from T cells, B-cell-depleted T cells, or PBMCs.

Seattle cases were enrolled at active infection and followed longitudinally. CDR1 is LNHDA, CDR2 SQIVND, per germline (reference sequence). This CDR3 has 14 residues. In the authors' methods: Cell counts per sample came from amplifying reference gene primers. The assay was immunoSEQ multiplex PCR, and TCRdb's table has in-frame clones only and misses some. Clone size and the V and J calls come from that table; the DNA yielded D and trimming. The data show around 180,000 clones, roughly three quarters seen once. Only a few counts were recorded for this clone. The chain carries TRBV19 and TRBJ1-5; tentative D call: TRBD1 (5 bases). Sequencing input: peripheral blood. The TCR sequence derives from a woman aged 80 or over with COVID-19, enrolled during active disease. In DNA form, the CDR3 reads TGTGCGACGAGGCAGGGCTCTTGGAATCAGCCCCAGCATTTT. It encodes CATRQGSWNQPQHF.